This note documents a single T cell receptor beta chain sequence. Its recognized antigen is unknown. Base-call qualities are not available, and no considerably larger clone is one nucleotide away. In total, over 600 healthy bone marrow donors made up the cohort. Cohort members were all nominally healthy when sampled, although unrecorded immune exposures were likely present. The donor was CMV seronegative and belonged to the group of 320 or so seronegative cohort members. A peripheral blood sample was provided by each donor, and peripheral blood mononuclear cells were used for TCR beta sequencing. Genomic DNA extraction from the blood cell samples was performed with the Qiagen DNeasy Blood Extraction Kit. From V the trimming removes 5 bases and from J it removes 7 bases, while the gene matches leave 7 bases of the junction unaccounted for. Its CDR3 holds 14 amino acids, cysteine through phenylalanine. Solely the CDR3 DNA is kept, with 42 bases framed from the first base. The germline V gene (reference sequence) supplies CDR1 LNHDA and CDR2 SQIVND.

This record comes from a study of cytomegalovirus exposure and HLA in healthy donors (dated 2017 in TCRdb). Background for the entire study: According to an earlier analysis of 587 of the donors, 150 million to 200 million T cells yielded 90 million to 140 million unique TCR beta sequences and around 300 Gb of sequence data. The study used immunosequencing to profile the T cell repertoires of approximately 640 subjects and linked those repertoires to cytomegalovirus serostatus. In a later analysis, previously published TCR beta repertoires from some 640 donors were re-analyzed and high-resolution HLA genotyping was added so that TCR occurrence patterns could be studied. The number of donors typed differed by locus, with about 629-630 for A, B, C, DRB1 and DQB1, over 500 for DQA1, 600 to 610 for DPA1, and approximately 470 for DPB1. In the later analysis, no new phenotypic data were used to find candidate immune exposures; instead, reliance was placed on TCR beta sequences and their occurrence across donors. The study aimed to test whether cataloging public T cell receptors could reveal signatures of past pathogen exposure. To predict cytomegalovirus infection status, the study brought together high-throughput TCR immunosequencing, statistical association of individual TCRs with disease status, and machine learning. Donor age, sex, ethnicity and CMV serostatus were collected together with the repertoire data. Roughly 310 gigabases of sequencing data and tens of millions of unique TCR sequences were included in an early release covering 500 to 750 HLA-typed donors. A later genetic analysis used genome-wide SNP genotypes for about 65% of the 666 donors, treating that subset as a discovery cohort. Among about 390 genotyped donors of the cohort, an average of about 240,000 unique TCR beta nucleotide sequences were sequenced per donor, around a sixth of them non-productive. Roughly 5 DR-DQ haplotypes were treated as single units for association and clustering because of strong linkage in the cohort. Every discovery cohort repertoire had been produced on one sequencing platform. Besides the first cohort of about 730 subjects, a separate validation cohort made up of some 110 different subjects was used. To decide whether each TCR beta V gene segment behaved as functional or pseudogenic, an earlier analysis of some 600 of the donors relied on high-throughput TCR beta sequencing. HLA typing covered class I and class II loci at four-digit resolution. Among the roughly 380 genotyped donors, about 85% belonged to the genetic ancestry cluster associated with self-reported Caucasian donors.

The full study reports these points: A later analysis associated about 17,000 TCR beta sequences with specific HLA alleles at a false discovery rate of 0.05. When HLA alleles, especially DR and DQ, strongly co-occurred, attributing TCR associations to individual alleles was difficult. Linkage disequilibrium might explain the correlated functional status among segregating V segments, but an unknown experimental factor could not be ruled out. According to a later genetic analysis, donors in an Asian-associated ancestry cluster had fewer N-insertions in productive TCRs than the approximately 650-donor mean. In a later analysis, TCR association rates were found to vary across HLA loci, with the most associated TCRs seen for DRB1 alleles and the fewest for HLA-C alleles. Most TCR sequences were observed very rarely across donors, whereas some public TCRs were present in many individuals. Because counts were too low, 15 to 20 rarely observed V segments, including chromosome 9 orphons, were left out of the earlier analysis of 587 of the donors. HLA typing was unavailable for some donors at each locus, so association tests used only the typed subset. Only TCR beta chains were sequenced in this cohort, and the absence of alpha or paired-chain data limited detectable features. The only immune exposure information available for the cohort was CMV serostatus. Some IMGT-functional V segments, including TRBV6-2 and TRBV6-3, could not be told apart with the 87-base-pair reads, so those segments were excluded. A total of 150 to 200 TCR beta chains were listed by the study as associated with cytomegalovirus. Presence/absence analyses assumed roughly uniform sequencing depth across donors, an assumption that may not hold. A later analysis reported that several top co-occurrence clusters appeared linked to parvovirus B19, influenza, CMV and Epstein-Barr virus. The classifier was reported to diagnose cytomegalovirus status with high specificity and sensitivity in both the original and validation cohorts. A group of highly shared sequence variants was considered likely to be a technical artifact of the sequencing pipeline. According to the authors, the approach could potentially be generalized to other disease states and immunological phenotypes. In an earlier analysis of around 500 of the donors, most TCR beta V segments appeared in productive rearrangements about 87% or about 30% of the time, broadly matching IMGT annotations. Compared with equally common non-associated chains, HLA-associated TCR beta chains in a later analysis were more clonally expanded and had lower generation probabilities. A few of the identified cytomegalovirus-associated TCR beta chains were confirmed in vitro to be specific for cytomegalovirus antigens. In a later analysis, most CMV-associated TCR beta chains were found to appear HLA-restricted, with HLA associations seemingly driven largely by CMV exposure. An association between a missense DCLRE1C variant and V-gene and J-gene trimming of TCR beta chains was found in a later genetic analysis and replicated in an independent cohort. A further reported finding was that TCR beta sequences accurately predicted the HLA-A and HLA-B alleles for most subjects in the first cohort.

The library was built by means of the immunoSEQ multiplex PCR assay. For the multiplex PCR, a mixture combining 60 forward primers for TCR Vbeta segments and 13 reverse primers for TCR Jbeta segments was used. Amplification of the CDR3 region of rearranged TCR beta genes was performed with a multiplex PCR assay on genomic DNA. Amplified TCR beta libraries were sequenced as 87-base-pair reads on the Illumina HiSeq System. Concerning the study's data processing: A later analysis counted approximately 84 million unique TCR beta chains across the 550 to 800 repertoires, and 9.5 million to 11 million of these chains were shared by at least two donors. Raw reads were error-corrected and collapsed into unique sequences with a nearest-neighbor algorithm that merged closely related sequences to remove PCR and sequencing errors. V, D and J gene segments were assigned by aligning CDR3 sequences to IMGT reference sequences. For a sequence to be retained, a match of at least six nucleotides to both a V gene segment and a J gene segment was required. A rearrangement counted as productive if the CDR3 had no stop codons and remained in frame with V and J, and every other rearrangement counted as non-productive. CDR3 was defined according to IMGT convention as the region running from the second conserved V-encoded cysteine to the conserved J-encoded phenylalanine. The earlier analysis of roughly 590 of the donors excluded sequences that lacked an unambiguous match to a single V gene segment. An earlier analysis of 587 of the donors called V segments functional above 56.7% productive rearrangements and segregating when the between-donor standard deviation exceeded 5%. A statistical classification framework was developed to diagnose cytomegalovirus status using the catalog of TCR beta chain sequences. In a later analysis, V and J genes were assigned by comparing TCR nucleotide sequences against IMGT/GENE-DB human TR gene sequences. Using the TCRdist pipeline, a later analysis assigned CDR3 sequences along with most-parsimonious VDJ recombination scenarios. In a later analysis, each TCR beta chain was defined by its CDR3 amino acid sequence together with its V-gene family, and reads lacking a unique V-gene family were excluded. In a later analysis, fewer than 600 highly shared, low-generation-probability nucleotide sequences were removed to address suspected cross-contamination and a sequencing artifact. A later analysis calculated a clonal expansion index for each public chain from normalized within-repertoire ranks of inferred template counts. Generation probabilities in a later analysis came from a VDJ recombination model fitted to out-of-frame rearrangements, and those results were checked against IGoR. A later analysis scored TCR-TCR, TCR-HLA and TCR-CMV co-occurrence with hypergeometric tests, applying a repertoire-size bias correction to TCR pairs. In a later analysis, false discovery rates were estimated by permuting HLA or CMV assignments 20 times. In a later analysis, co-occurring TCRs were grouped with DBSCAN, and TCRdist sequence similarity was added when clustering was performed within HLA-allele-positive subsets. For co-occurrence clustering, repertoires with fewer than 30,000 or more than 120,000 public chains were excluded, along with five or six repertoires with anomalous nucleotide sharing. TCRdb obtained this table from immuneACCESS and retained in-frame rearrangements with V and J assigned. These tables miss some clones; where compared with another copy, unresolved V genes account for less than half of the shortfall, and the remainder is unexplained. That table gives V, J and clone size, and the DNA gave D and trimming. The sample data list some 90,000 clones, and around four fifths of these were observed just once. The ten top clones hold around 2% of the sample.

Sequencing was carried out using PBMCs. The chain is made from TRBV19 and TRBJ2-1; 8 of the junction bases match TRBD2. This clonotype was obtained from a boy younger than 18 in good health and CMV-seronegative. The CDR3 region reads CASSFPAGDNEQFF. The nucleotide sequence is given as TGTGCCAGTAGTTTCCCAGCGGGAGATAATGAGCAGTTCTTC.